These 15 T cell receptor beta chains share one sample of origin, sequenced in a study of a mutant IDH1 vaccine in newly diagnosed glioma. The protocol was immunoSEQ multiplex PCR, while the TCRdb copy is restricted to in-frame clones and leaves out a portion. The table records 25,000 to 35,000 clones, about 89% of them present only once. Time point here: week 5, during vaccination. Each vaccine dose was 300 ug of mutant IDH1 20-mer peptide, with topical imiquimod. Their cognate antigens are unknown. The specimen comprised PBMCs, sampled from a glioma patient whose treatment included an IDH1 peptide vaccine. These receptors came from a man younger than 30 with glioma.

Only one count was recorded for this clone. The chain uses TRBV6-5 and TRBJ2-2; perhaps TRBD2 as D (6 bases). Trimming took off 6 bases at V and 3 bases at J, with 11 bases between the two ends. Germline CDR1 MNHEY, CDR2 SVGAGI. The CDR3 totals 14 residues. CDR3 DNA: TGTGCCAGCAGGGGGGACTCTTACACCGGGGAGCTGTTTTTT. Translating gives CASRGDSYTGELFF.

CDR3 sequence: CASSLGGVSGHEQYF. CDR3 nucleotides: TGTGCCAGCAGCCTCGGGGGTGTTAGCGGGCACGAGCAGTACTTC. This rearrangement joins TRBV5-6 to TRBJ2-7, with 7 bases matching TRBD2. The CDR3 spans 15 residues. Trimming removed 4 bases from V and 5 bases from J; junction bases left unmatched: 12. In germline, CDR1 is SGHDT, CDR2 YYEEEE.

This clone has just one count. The gene calls are TRBV27 and TRBJ2-5; D perhaps matches TRBD2 (6 bases). Trimming left V 4 bases short and J 5 bases short, with 17 bases between. The CDR3 consists of 15 residues. CDR1 is MNHEY, CDR2 SMNVEV, per germline (reference sequence). CDR3 nucleotides: TGTGCCAGCAGTTACCGGGACTCAGCTCCCGAGACCCAGTACTTC. It encodes CASSYRDSAPETQYF.

This clone was detected once. This chain connects TRBV27 to TRBJ1-2, with D perhaps TRBD1 (6 bases). Trimming cost V 3 bases and J 5 bases, with 10 bases left between them. The CDR3 runs 13 residues. Germline lookup yields CDR1 MNHEY and CDR2 SMNVEV (reference sequence). CDR3 sequence: CASSFWRGYGYTF. As DNA, the CDR3 is TGTGCCAGCAGTTTCTGGAGGGGGTATGGCTACACCTTC.

The CDR3, as DNA: TGCAGCGTTGAAGGGGCTGCATATCGCTCAGATACGCAGTATTTT. Residues: CSVEGAAYRSDTQYF. The V and J genes are TRBV29-1 and TRBJ2-3; no clear D gene. The germline V and J ends were trimmed by 1 base and 4 bases, with 15 bases remaining between them. Germline CDR1 SQVTM, CDR2 ANQGSEA. There are 15 residues in the CDR3.

The rearrangement uses TRBV30 and TRBJ1-1; D is undetermined. Germline-derived CDR1 and CDR2 are GTSNPN and SVGIG (reference sequence). The CDR3 consists of 11 residues. Trimming cost V 2 bases and J 4 bases, with 5 bases left between them. CDR3 amino acids: CAWSLITEAFF. The CDR3 DNA sequence: TGTGCCTGGAGTTTGATCACTGAAGCTTTCTTT.

V and J are TRBV30 and TRBJ1-2, with D uncertain. CDR1 GTSNPN and CDR2 SVGIG come from the germline V gene (reference sequence). Trimming removed 7 bases from V and 7 bases from J, with 13 bases in between. The CDR3 has 11 amino acids. The CDR3 sequence is CASSRWGGYTF. CDR3 sequence (DNA): TGTGCCTCGTCCCGGTGGGGTGGCTACACCTTC.

Details on this clone: The sample carries other DNA sequences with the same CDR3. The gene calls are TRBV4-1 and TRBJ1-2; no clear D gene. Germline CDR1 is MGHRA and CDR2 is YSYEKL. Trimming took 1 base from V and 2 from J, leaving 5 bases between them. This CDR3 has 13 residues. This CDR3 is CASSQGGNYGYTF. The CDR3 DNA is TGCGCCAGCAGCCAAGGAGGGAACTATGGCTACACCTTC.

The chain combines TRBV27 with TRBJ2-7, with 7 bases lining up with TRBD1. V was clipped by 5 bases and J by 3 bases; unmatched bases: 7. This CDR3 comprises 14 residues. The V gene's germline CDR1 is MNHEY and CDR2 SMNVEV (reference sequence). The CDR3: CASSPKTGFYEQYF. CDR3 DNA sequence: TGTGCCAGCAGTCCCAAGACAGGGTTCTACGAGCAGTACTTC.

The chain recombines TRBV25-1 with TRBJ2-1, with 8 bases aligning to TRBD2. CDR1 and CDR2 from the germline V gene are MGHDK and SYGVNS. CDR3 length: 15 amino acids. J gave up 0 bases and V 4 bases, and 2 bases lay outside the gene matches. The CDR3 DNA reads as TGTGCCAGCAGTGCTAGCGGGCGCTCCTACAATGAGCAGTTCTTC. Translation: CASSASGRSYNEQFF.

The V call is TRBV5-4, the J call TRBJ1-5; D remains ambiguous. Trimming removed 2 bases from V and 0 bases from J, with 3 bases in between. Looked up from germline, CDR1 is SGHNT and CDR2 is YYREEE (reference sequence). This CDR3 is built from 13 residues. The CDR3: CASSFGSNQPQHF. CDR3 in DNA: TGTGCCAGCAGCTTTGGTAGCAATCAGCCCCAGCATTTT.

This sequence joins TRBV5-1 and TRBJ1-2, with D perhaps TRBD1 (5 bases). There are 14 residues in the CDR3. The germline V gene has CDR1 SGHRS and CDR2 YFSETQ. V lost 3 bases and J lost 0, with 9 bases in between. In DNA, the CDR3 is TGCGCCAGCAGCTCGACAGTATCTAACTATGGCTACACCTTC. This sequence encodes CASSSTVSNYGYTF.

The chain couples TRBV6-1 to TRBJ1-3; D is ambiguous. The CDR3 loop spans 15 amino acids. Trimming pared 4 bases from V and 0 bases from J, leaving 10 bases between. Per the germline V gene, CDR1 is MNHNS and CDR2 is SASEGT. The CDR3: CASSVDGGSGNTIYF. CDR3 DNA sequence: TGTGCCAGCAGTGTGGACGGAGGCTCTGGAAACACCATATATTTT.

The CDR3 DNA reads as TGTGCCAGCACCCCCGCCTTTGGTTCAGCCTACGAGCAGTACTTC. Its protein is CASTPAFGSAYEQYF. The chain recombines TRBV5-6 with TRBJ2-7; D is ambiguous. The CDR3 extends over 15 amino acids. Trimming removed 6 bases from V and 2 bases from J, with 18 bases in between. Germline-derived CDR1 and CDR2 are SGHDT and YYEEEE.

This sequence joins TRBV29-1 and TRBJ1-1; unclear D gene. Per the germline V gene, CDR1 is SQVTM and CDR2 is ANQGSEA. This CDR3 region has 12 residues. With 3 bases removed from V and 1 base from J, the gap between germline ends came to 6 bases. The CDR3 sequence is CSVESQNTEAFF. CDR3 in DNA: TGCAGCGTTGAGAGCCAGAACACTGAAGCTTTCTTT. The full variable domain, with the rest looked up from reference TRBV29-1 and TRBJ1-1, is SAVISQKPSRDICQRGTSLTIQCQVDSQVTMMFWYRQQPGQSLTLIATANQGSEATYESGFVIDKFPISRPNLTFSTLTVSNMSPEDSSIYLCSVESQNTEAFFGQGTRLTVV.